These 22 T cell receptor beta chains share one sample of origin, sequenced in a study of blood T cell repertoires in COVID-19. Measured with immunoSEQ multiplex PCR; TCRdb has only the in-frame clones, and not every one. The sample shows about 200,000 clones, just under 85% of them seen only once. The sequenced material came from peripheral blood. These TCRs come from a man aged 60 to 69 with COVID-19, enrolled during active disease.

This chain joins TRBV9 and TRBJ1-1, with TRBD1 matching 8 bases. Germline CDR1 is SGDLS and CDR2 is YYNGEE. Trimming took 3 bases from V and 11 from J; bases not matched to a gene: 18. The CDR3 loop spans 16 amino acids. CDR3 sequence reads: CASSARQGLPLAAAFF. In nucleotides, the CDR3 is TGTGCCAGCAGCGCTAGACAGGGGTTGCCCCTGGCGGCTGCTTTCTTT.

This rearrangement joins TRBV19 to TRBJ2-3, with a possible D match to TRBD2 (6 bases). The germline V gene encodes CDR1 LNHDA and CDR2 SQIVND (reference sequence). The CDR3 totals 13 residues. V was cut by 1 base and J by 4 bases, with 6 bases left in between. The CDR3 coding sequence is TGTGCCAGTAGTATAGCGGGGGCAGATACGCAGTATTTT. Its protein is CASSIAGADTQYF.

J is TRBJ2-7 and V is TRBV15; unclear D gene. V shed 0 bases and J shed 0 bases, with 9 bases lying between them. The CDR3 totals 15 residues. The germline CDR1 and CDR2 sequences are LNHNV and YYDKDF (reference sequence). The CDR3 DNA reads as TGTGCCACCAGCAGAGAAGCCTACAGCTCCTACGAGCAGTACTTC. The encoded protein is CATSREAYSSYEQYF.

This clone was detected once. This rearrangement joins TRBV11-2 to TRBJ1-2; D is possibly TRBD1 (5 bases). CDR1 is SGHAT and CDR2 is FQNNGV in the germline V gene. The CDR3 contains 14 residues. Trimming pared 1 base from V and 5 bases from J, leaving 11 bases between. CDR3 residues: CASSLAGSGYGYTF. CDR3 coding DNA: TGTGCCAGCAGCTTAGCCGGATCAGGGTATGGCTACACCTTC.

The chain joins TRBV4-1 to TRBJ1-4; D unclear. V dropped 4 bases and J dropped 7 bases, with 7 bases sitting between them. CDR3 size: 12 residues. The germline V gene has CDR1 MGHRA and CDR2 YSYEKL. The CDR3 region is CASSRPGEKLFF. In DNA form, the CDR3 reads TGCGCCAGCAGCCGTCCGGGTGAAAAACTGTTTTTT.

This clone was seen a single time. For the CDR3, the DNA is TGTGCCAGCACCTCCCGGACGGGGACTAACTATGGCTACACCTTC. Encoded protein: CASTSRTGTNYGYTF. This sequence joins TRBV6-5 and TRBJ1-2; D gene ambiguous. V was pared by 7 bases and J by 0 bases, with 15 bases between. The CDR3 has 15 amino acids. Germline V gene lookup returns CDR1 MNHEY and CDR2 SVGAGI.

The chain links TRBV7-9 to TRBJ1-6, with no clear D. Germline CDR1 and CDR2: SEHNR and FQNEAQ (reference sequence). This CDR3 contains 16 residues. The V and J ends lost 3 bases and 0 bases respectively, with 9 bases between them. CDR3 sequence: CASSFTTSSYNSPLHF. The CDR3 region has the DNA TGTGCCAGCAGCTTCACAACCAGCTCCTATAATTCACCCCTCCACTTT. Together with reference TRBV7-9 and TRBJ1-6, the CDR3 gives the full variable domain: DTGVSQNPRHKITKRGQNVTFRCDPISEHNRLYWYRQTLGQGPEFLTYFQNEAQLEKSRLLSDRFSAERPKGSFSTLEIQRTEQGDSAMYLCASSFTTSSYNSPLHFGNGTRLTVT.

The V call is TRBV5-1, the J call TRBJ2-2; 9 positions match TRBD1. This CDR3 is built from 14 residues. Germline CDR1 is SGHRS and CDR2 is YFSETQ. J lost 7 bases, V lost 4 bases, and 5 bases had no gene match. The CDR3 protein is CASSAGQGFGELFF. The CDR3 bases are TGCGCCAGCAGCGCGGGACAGGGTTTCGGGGAGCTGTTTTTT.

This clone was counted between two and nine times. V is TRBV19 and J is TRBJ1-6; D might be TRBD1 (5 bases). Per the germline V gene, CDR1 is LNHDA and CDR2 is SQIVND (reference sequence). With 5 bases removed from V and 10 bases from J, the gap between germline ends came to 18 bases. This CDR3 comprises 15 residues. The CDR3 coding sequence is TGTGCCAGTAGTTCGCCGCGCAGGGATGGCTCACCCCTCCACTTT. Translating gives CASSSPRRDGSPLHF.

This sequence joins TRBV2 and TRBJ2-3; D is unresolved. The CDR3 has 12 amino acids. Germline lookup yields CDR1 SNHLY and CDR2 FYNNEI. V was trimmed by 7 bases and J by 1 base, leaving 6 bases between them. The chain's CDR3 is CASTFRTDTQYF. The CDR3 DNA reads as TGTGCCAGCACGTTCCGCACAGATACGCAGTATTTT.

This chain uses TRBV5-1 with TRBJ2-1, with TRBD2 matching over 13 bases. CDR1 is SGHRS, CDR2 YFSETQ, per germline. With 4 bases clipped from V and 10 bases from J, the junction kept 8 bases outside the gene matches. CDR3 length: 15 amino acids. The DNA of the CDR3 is TGCGCCAGCAGCCCCGGGACTAGCGGGACTGGAGAGCAGTTCTTC. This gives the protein CASSPGTSGTGEQFF.

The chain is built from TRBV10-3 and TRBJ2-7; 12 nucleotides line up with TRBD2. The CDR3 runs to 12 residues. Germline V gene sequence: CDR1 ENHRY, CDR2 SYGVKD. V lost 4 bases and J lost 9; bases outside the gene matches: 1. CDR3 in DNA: TGTGCCATCAGTGGGACTAGCGGGGTGCAGTACTTC. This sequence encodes CAISGTSGVQYF.

The CDR3 DNA reads TGTGCCAGCAGTTCGGGACAAACCAACACCGGGGAGCTGTTTTTT. Its protein is CASSSGQTNTGELFF. The rearrangement uses TRBV9 and TRBJ2-2, with a tentative D call TRBD1 (6 bases). V lost 5 bases and J lost 2, with 13 bases in between. The germline gives CDR1 SGDLS, CDR2 YYNGEE. The CDR3 has 15 amino acids.

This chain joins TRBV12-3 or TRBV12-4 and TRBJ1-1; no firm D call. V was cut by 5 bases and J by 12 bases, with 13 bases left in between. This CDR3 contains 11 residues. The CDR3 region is CASSTTSRTFF. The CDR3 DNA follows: TGTGCCAGCAGTACGACTTCAAGGACTTTCTTT.

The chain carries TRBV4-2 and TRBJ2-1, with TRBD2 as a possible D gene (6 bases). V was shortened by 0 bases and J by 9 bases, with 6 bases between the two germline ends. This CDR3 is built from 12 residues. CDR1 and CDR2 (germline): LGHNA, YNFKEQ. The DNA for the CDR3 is TGTGCCAGCAGCCAAGATAGCGGTGAGCAGTTCTTC. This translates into CASSQDSGEQFF.

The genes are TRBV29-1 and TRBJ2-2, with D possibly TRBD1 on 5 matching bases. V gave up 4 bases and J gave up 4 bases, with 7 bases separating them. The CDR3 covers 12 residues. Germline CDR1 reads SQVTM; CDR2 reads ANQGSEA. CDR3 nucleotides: TGCAGCGTTGGGCAGGGCACCGGGGAGCTGTTTTTT. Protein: CSVGQGTGELFF.

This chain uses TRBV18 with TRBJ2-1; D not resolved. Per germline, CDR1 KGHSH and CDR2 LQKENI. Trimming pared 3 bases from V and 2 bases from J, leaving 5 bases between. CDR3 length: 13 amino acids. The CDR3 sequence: CASSPSAYNEQFF. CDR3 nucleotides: TGTGCCAGCTCACCCTCAGCCTACAATGAGCAGTTCTTC.

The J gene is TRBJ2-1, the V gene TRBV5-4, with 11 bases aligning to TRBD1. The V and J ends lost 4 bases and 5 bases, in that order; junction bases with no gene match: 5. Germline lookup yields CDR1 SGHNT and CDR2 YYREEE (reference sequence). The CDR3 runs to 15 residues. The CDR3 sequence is CASSPGTGGHNEQFF. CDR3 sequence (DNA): TGTGCCAGCAGCCCCGGGACAGGGGGACACAATGAGCAGTTCTTC. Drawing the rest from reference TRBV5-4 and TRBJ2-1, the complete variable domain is ETGVTQSPTHLIKTRGQQVTLRCSSQSGHNTVSWYQQALGQGPQFIFQYYREEENGRGNFPPRFSGLQFPNYSSELNVNALELDDSALYLCASSPGTGGHNEQFFGPGTRLTVL.

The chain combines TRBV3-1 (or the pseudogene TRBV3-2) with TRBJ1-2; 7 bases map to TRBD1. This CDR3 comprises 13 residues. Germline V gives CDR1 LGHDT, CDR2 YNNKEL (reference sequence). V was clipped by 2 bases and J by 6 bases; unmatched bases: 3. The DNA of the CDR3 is TGTGCCAGCAGCCAATACAGGGGCGATGGCTACACCTTC. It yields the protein CASSQYRGDGYTF.

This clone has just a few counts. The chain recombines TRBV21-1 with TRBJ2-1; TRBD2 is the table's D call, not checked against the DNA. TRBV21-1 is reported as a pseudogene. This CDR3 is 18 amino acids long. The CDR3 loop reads CASSKNCRGARGYNEQFF. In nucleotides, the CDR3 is TGTGCCAGCAGCAAAAATTGCCGGGGGGCCAGGGGTTACAATGAGCAGTTCTTC.

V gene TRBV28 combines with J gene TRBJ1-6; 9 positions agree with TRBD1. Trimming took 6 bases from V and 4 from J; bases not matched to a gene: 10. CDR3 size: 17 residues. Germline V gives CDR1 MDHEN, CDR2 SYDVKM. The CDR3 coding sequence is TGTGCCAGCAGGCGATCCGGGACAGGGCCATATAATTCACCCCTCCACTTT. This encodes CASRRSGTGPYNSPLHF. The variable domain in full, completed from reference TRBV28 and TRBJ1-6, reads DVKVTQSSRYLVKRTGEKVFLECVQDMDHENMFWYRQDPGLGLRLIYFSYDVKMKEKGDIPEGYSVSREKKERFSLILESASTNQTSMYLCASRRSGTGPYNSPLHFGNGTRLTVT.

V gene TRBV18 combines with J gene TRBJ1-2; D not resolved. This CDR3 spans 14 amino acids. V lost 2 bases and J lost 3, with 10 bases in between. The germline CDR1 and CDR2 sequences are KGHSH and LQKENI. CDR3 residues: CASSPGLADYGYTF. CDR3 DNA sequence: TGTGCCAGCTCACCAGGGCTTGCCGACTATGGCTACACCTTC.